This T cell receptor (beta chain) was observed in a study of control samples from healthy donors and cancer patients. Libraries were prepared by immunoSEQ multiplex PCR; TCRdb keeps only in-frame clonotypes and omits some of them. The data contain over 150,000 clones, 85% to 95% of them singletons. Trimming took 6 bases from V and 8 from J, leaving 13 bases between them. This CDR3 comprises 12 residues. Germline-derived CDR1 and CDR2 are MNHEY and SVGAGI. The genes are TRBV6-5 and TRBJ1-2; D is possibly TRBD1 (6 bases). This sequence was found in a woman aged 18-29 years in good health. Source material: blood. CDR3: CASSRTANGYTF. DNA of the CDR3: TGTGCCAGCAGCCGGACAGCGAACGGCTACACCTTC.